Shown below are 30 T cell receptor beta chains from a single sample sequenced in a study of blood T cells in healthy people across ages. A sample-barcoded 5' primer and a J-beta primer mix were used in a second PCR of about 6 to 11 cycles. TCRdb called the 5' RACE reads again in MiXCR, with one record for every CDR3 protein. The table lists about 1.8 million distinct CDR3 sequences, about 50% of them singletons. The sample taken for sequencing was blood. The receptors come from a woman between 40 and 50 years old in good health.

The genes are TRBV7-2 and TRBJ2-3; 9 bases are shared with TRBD2. CDR3 size: 17 residues. J gave up 4 bases and V 6 bases, and 14 bases lay outside the gene matches. CDR1 is SGHTA, CDR2 FQGNSA, per germline. Here the CDR3 DNA reads TGTGCCAGCAGAACAGCTGGGGCGGGACTAGCCGCAGATACGCAGTATTTT. Amino acid sequence: CASRTAGAGLAADTQYF.

The chain uses TRBV3-1 and TRBJ2-1, with D tentatively TRBD1 or TRBD2 (5 bases each). V dropped 3 bases and J dropped 4 bases, with 25 bases sitting between them. CDR1 and CDR2 from the germline V gene are LGHDT and YNNKEL (reference sequence). This CDR3 region has 19 residues. The CDR3 sequence: CASSHKANGSWGPYNEQFF. CDR3 nucleotide sequence: TGTGCCAGCAGCCATAAGGCGAATGGGAGCTGGGGCCCGTACAATGAGCAGTTCTTC.

This clonotype showed up just a few times. This sequence joins TRBV12-3 or TRBV12-4 and TRBJ2-5; D might be TRBD1 (6 bases). The CDR3 is made up of 16 amino acids. The V and J ends lost 5 bases and 11 bases respectively, with 27 bases between them. The DNA of the CDR3 is TGTGCCAGCAGTCAACAGGGTTGTGACAGCCTTGGGGAGCAGTACTTC. It specifies CASSQQGCDSLGEQYF.

The chain joins TRBV10-2 to TRBJ2-4; 9 bases line up with TRBD1. The J call may be in error: the DNA end matches TRBJ2-7 better. The CDR3 extends over 15 amino acids. Germline CDR1 reads WSHSY; CDR2 reads SAAADI. The CDR3 is CASSDLGQGTHEQYF. CDR3 nucleotides: TGCGCCAGCAGCGACTTAGGACAGGGGACCCACGAGCAGTACTTC.

The sample holds many counts of this clonotype. This rearrangement joins TRBV29-1 to TRBJ2-7, with TRBD1 matching over 9 bases. Trimming took 7 bases from V and 5 from J; bases not matched to a gene: 9. This CDR3 spans 13 amino acids. The germline V gene has CDR1 SQVTM and CDR2 ANQGSEA. The CDR3 spells CSGGTGGSHEQYF. CDR3 DNA: TGCAGCGGGGGTACAGGGGGCTCTCACGAGCAGTACTTC.

V gene TRBV5-1 combines with J gene TRBJ2-3; D may be TRBD2 (5 bases). This CDR3 has 16 residues. Germline lookup yields CDR1 SGHRS and CDR2 YFSETQ. Trimming removed 0 bases at V and 0 bases at J, with 11 bases between. This CDR3 is CASSLAETGSTDTQYF. CDR3 in DNA: TGCGCCAGCAGCTTGGCCGAGACGGGGAGCACAGATACGCAGTATTTT. The whole variable domain, remainder taken from reference TRBV5-1 and TRBJ2-3, is KAGVTQTPRYLIKTRGQQVTLSCSPISGHRSVSWYQQTPGQGLQFLFEYFSETQRNKGNFPGRFSGRQFSNSRSEMNVSTLELGDSALYLCASSLAETGSTDTQYFGPGTRLTVL.

The chain recombines TRBV2 with TRBJ2-3; D may be TRBD1 or TRBD2 (5 bases each). CDR1 and CDR2 (germline): SNHLY, FYNNEI. The CDR3 totals 14 residues. V was pared by 3 bases and J by 3 bases, with 10 bases between. CDR3 loop: CASSEGRSTDTQYF. CDR3 DNA sequence: TGTGCCAGCAGTGAGGGACGGTCAACAGATACGCAGTATTTT.

The V gene is TRBV20-1, the J gene TRBJ2-1, with D possibly matching TRBD2 (5 bases). CDR1 and CDR2 (germline): DFQATT, SNEGSKA (reference sequence). Deletions cut 2 bases from V and 4 bases from J, with 12 bases between. The CDR3 runs 14 residues. The CDR3 spells CSARFSGFYNEQFF. The DNA for the CDR3 is TGCAGTGCTAGATTTTCGGGGTTTTACAATGAGCAGTTCTTC.

The gene calls are TRBV4-1 and TRBJ1-2, with TRBD1 identical over 7 bases. Germline trimming cut 3 bases from V and 2 bases from J; bases unmatched to any gene: 9. The CDR3 contains 16 residues. The V gene's germline CDR1 is MGHRA and CDR2 YSYEKL. The CDR3 nucleotides read TGCGCCAGCAGCCAGGCTGCAGGGGGAATAAACTATGGCTACACCTTC. Translated, it gives CASSQAAGGINYGYTF.

The sample holds one count of this clonotype. This chain joins TRBV6-2 or TRBV6-3 and TRBJ1-1, with 9 positions matching TRBD1. Germline V gene sequence: CDR1 MNHEY, CDR2 SVGEGT. The CDR3 loop spans 17 amino acids. Losses at the gene ends were 0 bases for V and 0 bases for J; bases not matched to a gene: 5. The CDR3 bases are TGTGCCAGCAGTTACTCGATACAGGGGGCGATGAACACTGAAGCTTTCTTT. Encoded protein: CASSYSIQGAMNTEAFF.

The chain employs TRBV6-2 or TRBV6-3 and TRBJ1-6; no firm D call. Germline V gene lookup returns CDR1 MNHEY and CDR2 SVGEGT. V gave up 3 bases and J gave up 18 bases, with 12 bases separating them. The CDR3 has 11 amino acids. CDR3 coding DNA: TGTGCCAGCAGTTATCCGACGGGCCCCCACTTT. Translation: CASSYPTGPHF.

The V call is TRBV3-1, the J call TRBJ2-1, with 13 bases fitting TRBD2. Unmatched junction bases numbered 8, after V lost 4 bases and J lost 5 bases. Germline values: CDR1 LGHDT, CDR2 YNNKEL (reference sequence). CDR3 length: 17 amino acids. The CDR3 loop reads CASSLRTSGGSHNEQFF. The DNA of the CDR3 is TGTGCCAGCAGCCTTCGGACTAGCGGGGGTTCCCACAATGAGCAGTTCTTC.

The CDR3 nucleotides read TGTGCCAGCAGTCCGCCGGACAGGGGGAGCTACGAGCAGTACTTC. This encodes CASSPPDRGSYEQYF. The chain has TRBV7-2 and TRBJ2-7; 10 bases agree with TRBD1. V shed 6 bases and J 3 bases; nucleotides not matched to a gene: 8. CDR1 and CDR2 (germline): SGHTA, FQGNSA. The CDR3 has 15 residues. Filled out from reference TRBV7-2 and TRBJ2-7, the complete variable domain reads GAGVSQSPSNKVTEKGKDVELRCDPISGHTALYWYRQSLGQGLEFLIYFQGNSAPDKSGLPSDRFSAERTGGSVSTLTIQRTQQEDSAVYLCASSPPDRGSYEQYFGPGTRLTVT.

With respect to this clonotype: A single base separates this from a much larger clone, so it may be a read error. The chain joins TRBV29-1 to TRBJ1-4; 8 bases map to TRBD1. The CDR3 covers 12 residues. Germline CDR1 and CDR2: SQVTM and ANQGSEA. Trimming cost V 7 bases and J 7 bases; bases outside gene matches: 5. CDR3 in amino acids: CSAGQGSEKLFF. Written as DNA, the CDR3 is TGCAGCGCCGGACAGGGAAGTGAAAAACTGTTTTTT. Drawing the rest from reference TRBV29-1 and TRBJ1-4, the complete variable domain is SAVISQKPSRDICQRGTSLTIQCQVDSQVTMMFWYRQQPGQSLTLIATANQGSEATYESGFVIDKFPISRPNLTFSTLTVSNMSPEDSSIYLCSAGQGSEKLFFGSGTQLSVL.

The chain combines TRBV20-1 with TRBJ2-6; D is uncertain. CDR1 and CDR2 from the germline V gene are DFQATT and SNEGSKA (reference sequence). Deletions cut 6 bases from V and 2 bases from J, with 14 bases between. The length of the CDR3 is 15 residues. The CDR3 bases are TGCAGTGCCCGACGCCCCCTGGCTGGGGCCAACGTCCTGACTTTC. Its protein product is CSARRPLAGANVLTF.

This chain joins TRBV7-2 and TRBJ2-5; 7 nucleotides align to TRBD1. CDR1 and CDR2 (germline): SGHTA, FQGNSA. V lost 7 bases to trimming and J lost 0 bases; unmatched junction nucleotides: 5. The CDR3 loop spans 14 amino acids. CDR3 sequence (DNA): TGTGCCAGCACCGGGACAGAGTACCAAGAGACCCAGTACTTC. Translated, it gives CASTGTEYQETQYF.

The rearrangement joins TRBV20-1 to TRBJ2-4; D gene uncertain. The CDR3 spans 15 residues. V dropped 6 bases and J dropped 1 base, with 16 bases sitting between them. Germline lookup yields CDR1 DFQATT and CDR2 SNEGSKA (reference sequence). The CDR3 region has the DNA TGCAGTGCCAACGAAGGACGACGGGCCAAAAACATTCAGTACTTC. This sequence encodes CSANEGRRAKNIQYF.

The genes are TRBV2 and TRBJ2-7; 7 positions match TRBD1. Germline CDR1 reads SNHLY; CDR2 reads FYNNEI. The CDR3 covers 13 residues. The V and J ends lost 8 bases and 2 bases, in that order; junction bases with no gene match: 6. CDR3 sequence reads: CASAPGQPYEQYF. CDR3 DNA sequence: TGTGCCAGCGCCCCGGGACAGCCCTACGAGCAGTACTTC.

This clonotype was detected a few times. A read error may account for a junction end that differs from germline. The chain is built from TRBV9 and TRBJ2-1, with a weak D call TRBD1 (7 bases). The CDR3 spans 16 residues. The germline V gene encodes CDR1 SGDLS and CDR2 YYNGEE. The CDR3 DNA reads as TGTGCCGGCAGCGCCAGGCCCCAGGGGGGAGACAATGAGCAGTTCTTC. Translation: CAGSARPQGGDNEQFF.

This chain joins TRBV4-3 and TRBJ1-5; maybe TRBD1 (5 bases). CDR1 and CDR2 from the germline V gene are LGHNA and YSLEER. This CDR3 has 17 residues. Trimming left V 0 bases short and J 2 bases short, with 14 bases between. In DNA, the CDR3 is TGCGCCAGCAGCCAAGAGGGCAGGGCTTGTGGCAATCAGCCCCAGCATTTT. The encoded protein is CASSQEGRACGNQPQHF.

This clonotype has just a few counts. This chain joins TRBV5-1 and TRBJ2-3; D is undetermined. The germline V gene encodes CDR1 SGHRS and CDR2 YFSETQ. The CDR3 sequence is 15 residues long. V was shortened by 0 bases and J by 0 bases, with 8 bases between the two germline ends. Here the CDR3 DNA reads TGCGCCAGCAGCTTGGTGTGGGTTAGCACAGATACGCAGTATTTT. Its protein is CASSLVWVSTDTQYF.

The chain uses TRBV4-3 and TRBJ1-2; no clear D gene. Between the trimmed V and J ends, which lost 4 bases and 6 bases, there was a span of 18 bases. Germline V gene sequence: CDR1 LGHNA, CDR2 YSLEER. The CDR3 runs 15 residues. The DNA for the CDR3 is TGCGCCAGCAGCCCCAATTGGGTTCCTGAGGATGGCTACACCTTC. Translating gives CASSPNWVPEDGYTF.

The CDR3 is CSAPGSGAFDTEAFF. The CDR3 DNA is TGCAGTGCTCCGGGTTCCGGGGCTTTCGACACTGAAGCTTTCTTT. The chain is built from TRBV20-1 and TRBJ1-1; D is possibly TRBD1 (5 bases). Trimming stripped 5 bases from V and 3 bases from J, with 19 bases between. The CDR3 runs 15 residues. Germline-derived CDR1 and CDR2 are DFQATT and SNEGSKA (reference sequence).

This clonotype was detected only a few times. The chain combines TRBV20-1 with TRBJ1-5; 7 bases align to TRBD1. This CDR3 spans 13 amino acids. V lost 4 bases and J lost 4; bases outside the gene matches: 4. Germline V lookup: CDR1 DFQATT, CDR2 SNEGSKA (reference sequence). Here the CDR3 DNA reads TGCAGTGCTACTAGACAGGGTAATCAGCCCCAGCATTTT. Residues: CSATRQGNQPQHF.

V usage is TRBV4-2 and J usage is TRBJ2-5; 7 nucleotides align to TRBD2. From germline, CDR1 is LGHNA and CDR2 YNFKEQ. J lost 9 bases, V lost 1 base, and 11 bases had no gene match. This CDR3 spans 15 amino acids. CDR3 DNA: TGTGCCAGCAGCCAAGCAGGATCGGGGGGAGGGGCCCAGTACTTC. Its translation is CASSQAGSGGGAQYF.

This clonotype was seen only a few times. The chain has TRBV9 and TRBJ2-6; D is perhaps TRBD1 (5 bases). V shed 0 bases and J shed 4 bases, with 14 bases lying between them. CDR1 is SGDLS, CDR2 YYNGEE, per germline. This CDR3 contains 17 residues. The CDR3 DNA sequence: TGTGCCAGCAGCGTAGGGGCGGTAGGGGTAGGGGCCAACGTCCTGACTTTC. Amino acid sequence: CASSVGAVGVGANVLTF.

The chain employs TRBV7-6 and TRBJ2-3; D unclear. The V end lost 5 bases, the J end lost 6 bases, and 12 bases lay between the germline ends. Germline assignment: CDR1 SGHVS and CDR2 FNYEAQ. CDR3 length equals 13 residues. The CDR3 loop is CASSTRPGDTQYF. The CDR3 region has the DNA TGTGCCAGCAGCACCCGACCCGGGGATACGCAGTATTTT.

This clonotype has a handful of counts. The chain is built from TRBV20-1 and TRBJ1-5; TRBD1 matches 8 bases. V was pared by 0 bases and J by 3 bases, with 4 bases of the junction left unmatched. Germline assignment: CDR1 DFQATT and CDR2 SNEGSKA (reference sequence). The CDR3 covers 15 residues. The CDR3 sequence is CSAREWTGNNQPQHF. The DNA of the CDR3 is TGCAGTGCTAGAGAGTGGACAGGGAACAATCAGCCCCAGCATTTT.

This chain links TRBV20-1 with TRBJ2-3; TRBD2 matches at 10 bases. The CDR3 has 16 amino acids. Germline CDR1 reads DFQATT; CDR2 reads SNEGSKA (reference sequence). The V segment lost 1 base and the J segment 4 bases; nucleotides outside the gene matches: 8. DNA of the CDR3: TGCAGTGCTAGAGTCTCTAGCGGGGGTCAGGCAGATACGCAGTATTTT. Protein sequence: CSARVSSGGQADTQYF.

V is TRBV5-1 and J is TRBJ2-7; D not certain. The end of the DNA is better explained by TRBJ2-5, so the J call may be wrong. Germline CDR1 reads SGHRS; CDR2 reads YFSETQ. The CDR3 is made up of 15 amino acids. The CDR3 loop is CASSPTSWVFETQYF. As DNA, the CDR3 is TGCGCCAGCAGCCCCACCTCGTGGGTTTTTGAGACCCAGTACTTC.